The count of the clone carrying this TCR beta chain is one. This entry is derived from a study of blood T cell repertoires in COVID-19. Study as a whole: In each case, the material was cDNA or gDNA derived from T cells, B-cell-depleted T cells, or PBMCs.

In the original processing: It was from reference gene primer amplification that nucleated cell counts were estimated. This table comes from immunoSEQ multiplex PCR, and its TCRdb copy is limited to in-frame clones, with some not included. D and trimming were read from the DNA, whereas the V and J calls and clone size are those reported in that table. The data hold some 220,000 clones, with around 80% observed a single time. The junction had 17 bases not matched to a gene; V was cut back by 10 bases and J by 4 bases. Germline CDR1 reads MDHEN; CDR2 reads SYDVKM. The CDR3 runs 16 residues. While infection was still active, Seattle patients were enrolled and then followed longitudinally.

This sequence was found in a young woman with COVID-19, enrolled during active disease. The genes are TRBV28 and TRBJ1-1, with TRBD1 matching over 8 bases. The sample comprised peripheral blood. The CDR3 region is CATTTFAGGGGTEAFF. The CDR3 nucleotides read TGTGCCACCACCACCTTCGCAGGGGGCGGGGGCACTGAAGCTTTCTTT.